The rows below give T cell receptor beta chains drawn from one sample of a study of blood T cells in healthy people across ages. Via MiXCR, TCRdb re-called the 5' RACE reads, giving one row per CDR3 protein. The sample lists roughly 1,100,000 distinct CDR3 sequences; around 27% were seen once. This sample was shared with a second study, whose subject was T cells of mothers and their children.

Sequenced input: blood. All receptors derive from a girl aged 2 to 9 in good health. Both conserved end residues are part of each CDR3. D genes are given only for firm matches. Size values are once, few and many counts, or a class for expanded clones, and some rows have none.

>TRBJ1-4|few|TRBV10-3|-
TGTGCCATCAGTGATATGAATGAAAAACTGTTTTTT
CAISDMNEKLFF
>TRBJ2-2|few|TRBV7-7|TRBD2
TGTGCTAGCGGGGAAGGGCTCTACACCGGGGAGCTGTTTTTT
CASGEGLYTGELFF
>TRBJ1-1|-|TRBV12-3/TRBV12-4|-
TGTGCCAGCAAATCCCCTTTCAGCTCTAACACTGAAGCTTTCTTT
CASKSPFSSNTEAFF
>TRBJ1-2|few|TRBV2|-
TGTGCCAGCAGCCCCGAGGGAGGTAGATATGGCTACACCTTC
CASSPEGGRYGYTF
>TRBJ1-1|-|TRBV7-9|-
TGTGCCAGCAGCTCAGAATCGAACACTGAAGCTTTCTTT
CASSSESNTEAFF
>TRBJ2-7|-|TRBV5-6|TRBD1
TGTGCCAGCAGCGGCCGGGACAGGGTCTACGAGCAGTACTTC
CASSGRDRVYEQYF
>TRBJ1-1|-|TRBV3-1|-
TGTGCCAGCAGCCAATCAACGGCTGGAGCTTTCTTT
CASSQSTAGAFF
>TRBJ1-2|-|TRBV20-1|TRBD1
TGCAGTGCTCCCCGACAGGGGGTCTATGGCTACACCTTC
CSAPRQGVYGYTF
>TRBJ2-7|-|TRBV29-1|-
TGCAGCGTCCTATTCACCTCCGACTCCTACGAGCAGTACTTC
CSVLFTSDSYEQYF
>TRBJ1-1|-|TRBV7-2|-
TGTGCCAGCAGCTTAGGGTTGGGGGTCGAAGCTTTCTTT
CASSLGLGVEAFF
>TRBJ1-5|many|TRBV5-5|-
TGTGCCAGCAGCTTGGGCCATAATCAGCCCCAGCATTTT
CASSLGHNQPQHF
>TRBJ2-3|many|TRBV28|-
TGTGCCAGCAGCTTGGAACGAGTATCAGATACGCAGTATTTT
CASSLERVSDTQYF
>TRBJ2-5|-|TRBV27|-
TGTGTCAGCAGTTATGGAGAGACCCAGTACTTC
CVSSYGETQYF
>TRBJ2-1|few|TRBV3-1|TRBD2
TGTGCCAGCAGCCAAGGCGGGAGGGTTGATGAGCAGTTCTTC
CASSQGGRVDEQFF
>TRBJ1-2|-|TRBV19|TRBD1
TGTGCCAGTAGTGGGAGACAGGGGGCTTCTCTTCATGGCTACACCTTC
CASSGRQGASLHGYTF
>TRBJ2-2|few|TRBV2|-
TGTGCCAGCAAGGAGAACACCGGGGAGCTGTTTTTT
CASKENTGELFF
>TRBJ2-7|-|TRBV29-1|-
TGCAGCGTTGAATACAGGGTTGACGAGCAGTACTTC
CSVEYRVDEQYF
>TRBJ2-7|few|TRBV7-2|-
TGTGCCAGCAGCTTAGCGCTGGGGAACGAGCAGTACTTC
CASSLALGNEQYF
>TRBJ2-3|-|TRBV15|-
TGTGCCACCAGCAGAGCCCCTAAAGTGAGTGGTGGCACAGATACGCAGTATTTT
CATSRAPKVSGGTDTQYF
>TRBJ2-7|few|TRBV20-1|-
TGCAGTGCTAGAGATTATTTCGAGCAGTACTTC
CSARDYFEQYF
>TRBJ1-5|-|TRBV4-1|TRBD1
TGCGCCAGCACTCTGACAGGGGGAATCAATCAGCCCCAGCATTTT
CASTLTGGINQPQHF
>TRBJ1-1|-|TRBV5-1|-
TGCGCCAGCAGCTTGGGGGTACAGGGTCCTGAAGCTTTCTTT
CASSLGVQGPEAFF